This T cell receptor beta chain was captured by sequencing in a study of blood T cell repertoires in COVID-19. Overall study context: Material from acute and convalescent COVID-19 was sourced from the United States, Italy and Spain. Nucleic acid was either cDNA or gDNA, and it came from T cells, B-cell-depleted T cells, or PBMCs.

In the study's own analysis: Amplification of reference gene primers was used by the study to estimate nucleated cell counts. The data were produced by immunoSEQ multiplex PCR, yet TCRdb's version contains in-frame clones alone and is incomplete. V, J and clone size reflect that table, while D and trimming were determined from the DNA. The sample yields around 310,000 clones, over 85% seen once. The study drew participants aged about 18 to 89 years from roughly 25 US areas. The sample taken for sequencing was PBMCs or T cells enriched from blood (not recorded which). This sequence originates from a woman aged 25-40 years who had recovered from COVID-19.

The CDR3 DNA follows: TGTGCCAGCCGGCGGGAGGGCCGGGATGAGCAGTTCTTC. Protein: CASRREGRDEQFF. This chain joins TRBV9 and TRBJ2-1; 9 bases are shared with TRBD2. This CDR3 is 13 amino acids long. After removal of 7 bases from V and 8 bases from J, the junction contained 7 bases not matched to a gene. Germline V gene lookup returns CDR1 SGDLS and CDR2 YYNGEE.